Presented here are 20 T cell receptor beta chains from one specimen sequenced in a study of PD-1 blockade in mismatch repair-deficient tumors. Profiling relied on immunoSEQ multiplex PCR, and the TCRdb table lists in-frame clones only, not all of them. This sample yields 130,000 or so clones, of which about 88% are seen a single time; roughly 12% belongs to the top ten. The specimen comprised peripheral blood, sampled 44 weeks after starting pembrolizumab. Receptor source: an adult with mismatch repair-deficient cancer.

The chain recombines TRBV2 with TRBJ2-2, with D perhaps matching TRBD1 (5 bases). The V and J ends lost 2 bases and 3 bases respectively, with 7 bases between them. CDR3 size: 14 residues. Germline V gene sequence: CDR1 SNHLY, CDR2 FYNNEI. The CDR3 here is CASSEQGYTGELFF. As DNA, the CDR3 is TGTGCCAGCAGTGAACAGGGTTACACCGGGGAGCTGTTTTTT.

The rearrangement uses TRBV4-3 and TRBJ2-7; D perhaps matches TRBD1 (5 bases). Trimming pared 4 bases from V and 2 bases from J, leaving 12 bases between. Germline V gene lookup returns CDR1 LGHNA and CDR2 YSLEER. There are 14 residues in the CDR3. CDR3 amino acids: CASSRKEGAYEQYF. Here the CDR3 DNA reads TGCGCCAGCAGCCGTAAGGAAGGGGCCTACGAGCAGTACTTC.

V usage is TRBV28 and J usage is TRBJ2-4; 8 bases match TRBD2. Germline V gives CDR1 MDHEN, CDR2 SYDVKM. The CDR3 consists of 16 residues. With V trimmed by 7 bases and J by 3 bases, 11 bases remained unmatched. The CDR3: CASNGRGGRHKNIQYF. The CDR3 DNA reads as TGTGCCAGCAACGGCCGGGGGGGACGACACAAAAACATTCAGTACTTC.

This chain connects TRBV7-8 to TRBJ2-7; 9 bases map to TRBD1. Germline V lookup: CDR1 SGHVS, CDR2 FQNEAQ. The CDR3 extends over 14 amino acids. Germline trimming cut 5 bases from V and 3 bases from J; bases unmatched to any gene: 5. The CDR3 reads CASSDTTGGYEQYF. The CDR3 DNA is TGTGCCAGCAGCGATACGACAGGGGGCTACGAGCAGTACTTC.

The chain recombines TRBV11-2 with TRBJ2-1; perhaps D is TRBD1 or TRBD2 (5 bases each). Germline CDR1 and CDR2: SGHAT and FQNNGV. V lost 4 bases to trimming and J lost 12 bases, with 16 bases between them. This CDR3 spans 13 amino acids. The CDR3 protein is CASSYGTQWGQFF. CDR3 coding DNA: TGTGCCAGCAGCTACGGGACCCAGTGGGGGCAGTTCTTC.

J is TRBJ2-2 and V is TRBV5-1; perhaps TRBD2 as D (6 bases). Germline lookup yields CDR1 SGHRS and CDR2 YFSETQ. The CDR3 length is 16 residues. V was pared by 4 bases and J by 4 bases, with 17 bases between. The CDR3 sequence: CASSQSTGVGTGELFF. CDR3 sequence (DNA): TGCGCCAGCAGCCAGAGTACGGGGGTAGGCACCGGGGAGCTGTTTTTT.

The rearrangement uses TRBV21-1 and TRBJ2-3; TRBD1, the table's D call, lacks a check against the DNA. TRBV21-1 is flagged as a pseudogene. The length of the CDR3 is 14 residues. CDR3 sequence reads: CASKGHASTDTQYF. The DNA for the CDR3 is TGTGCCAGCAAGGGGCACGCTAGCACAGATACGCAGTATTTT.

The gene calls are TRBV29-1 and TRBJ2-5; TRBD1 aligns across 11 bases. Germline CDR1 SQVTM, CDR2 ANQGSEA. V was clipped by 7 bases and J by 4 bases; unmatched bases: 5. The CDR3 length is 13 residues. DNA of the CDR3: TGCAGCGGGCGGACAGGGGGCTCAGAGACCCAGTACTTC. Residues: CSGRTGGSETQYF. The complete variable domain, with remaining parts taken from reference TRBV29-1 and TRBJ2-5, reads SAVISQKPSRDICQRGTSLTIQCQVDSQVTMMFWYRQQPGQSLTLIATANQGSEATYESGFVIDKFPISRPNLTFSTLTVSNMSPEDSSIYLCSGRTGGSETQYFGPGTRLLVL.

The V and J genes are TRBV27 and TRBJ2-1, with 12 bases identical to TRBD2. Losses at the gene ends were 5 bases for V and 4 bases for J; bases not matched to a gene: 3. This CDR3 region has 15 residues. Germline CDR1 reads MNHEY; CDR2 reads SMNVEV (reference sequence). The CDR3 protein is CASSRGTSGYNEQFF. CDR3 sequence (DNA): TGTGCCAGCAGTCGCGGGACTAGCGGGTACAATGAGCAGTTCTTC.

CDR3 DNA: TGTGCCAGCAGTACTTGGGACTCCACGCAAGAGACCCAGTACTTC. Residues: CASSTWDSTQETQYF. The chain carries TRBV6-1 and TRBJ2-5, with D perhaps TRBD2 (6 bases). Germline values: CDR1 MNHNS, CDR2 SASEGT. The V end was cut by 5 bases, the J end by 2 bases, with 15 bases between. The CDR3 sequence is 15 residues long.

This clone was counted once. The chain couples TRBV18 to TRBJ2-1; possible D gene TRBD2, 6 bases. In germline, CDR1 is KGHSH, CDR2 LQKENI. Deletions cut 2 bases from V and 3 bases from J, with 11 bases between. This CDR3 has 15 residues. The CDR3 spells CASSPGAGHYNEQFF. The DNA for the CDR3 is TGTGCCAGCTCACCAGGTGCGGGGCACTACAATGAGCAGTTCTTC.

This sequence joins TRBV25-1 and TRBJ2-7; a possible D gene is TRBD2 (6 bases). The CDR3 is 16 residues long. The germline V gene has CDR1 MGHDK and CDR2 SYGVNS. The V and J ends lost 0 bases and 1 base respectively, with 13 bases between them. The CDR3 here is CASSEYRAGLSYEQYF. The CDR3 DNA reads TGTGCCAGCAGTGAATATCGAGCGGGTCTATCCTACGAGCAGTACTTC.

V and J are TRBV21-1 and TRBJ2-1; the DNA was not used to check the table's D call, TRBD2. TRBV21-1 is described as a pseudogene. This CDR3 is built from 13 residues. The CDR3 sequence: CASSLRLVEEQFF. In DNA form, the CDR3 reads TGTGCCAGCAGCCTGCGACTAGTAGAGGAGCAGTTCTTC.

This clone was recorded once. V is TRBV5-5 and J is TRBJ2-7; D is perhaps TRBD1 (6 bases). The CDR3 is made up of 15 amino acids. Trimming pared 2 bases from V and 1 base from J, leaving 13 bases between. Germline loops: CDR1 SGHKS, CDR2 YYEKEE (reference sequence). This CDR3 reads CASSLNRDISYEQYF. Here the CDR3 DNA reads TGTGCCAGCAGCTTAAACCGGGACATATCCTACGAGCAGTACTTC.

This rearrangement joins TRBV7-9 to TRBJ2-7, with 9 bases aligning to TRBD1. CDR3 length: 15 residues. The V gene's germline CDR1 is SEHNR and CDR2 FQNEAQ (reference sequence). The V segment lost 3 bases and the J segment 2 bases; nucleotides outside the gene matches: 5. In DNA form, the CDR3 reads TGTGCCAGCAGCTTCTCGGGACAGGGCCCCTACGAGCAGTACTTC. This encodes CASSFSGQGPYEQYF.

J is TRBJ2-7 and V is TRBV7-3; 9 nucleotides agree with TRBD2. Germline V CDR1 and CDR2: SGHTA, FQGTGA. The CDR3 runs to 14 residues. The trim removed 6 bases at V and 6 bases at J, leaving 9 bases unmatched. DNA of the CDR3: TGTGCCAGCAGTAATGGGACTAGCTCTCGCGAGCAGTACTTC. Translation: CASSNGTSSREQYF.

V usage is TRBV5-4 and J usage is TRBJ2-1, with 11 positions matching TRBD2. Germline lookup yields CDR1 SGHNT and CDR2 YYREEE (reference sequence). V shed 4 bases and J 4 bases; nucleotides not matched to a gene: 4. The CDR3 is 15 amino acids. In DNA form, the CDR3 reads TGTGCCAGCAGCGCACTAGCGGGAGTGTACAATGAGCAGTTCTTC. It is translated as CASSALAGVYNEQFF.

CDR3 nucleotide sequence: TGTGCCAGCAGCCCCAACCTCGGACCGGGACCGGGTCGGGGCTACACCTTC. Encoded protein: CASSPNLGPGPGRGYTF. This chain connects TRBV7-2 to TRBJ1-2, with D perhaps TRBD1 (5 bases). CDR1 is SGHTA and CDR2 is FQGNSA in the germline V gene. The CDR3 has 17 amino acids. The V and J ends lost 5 bases and 8 bases respectively, with 27 bases between them.

The V and J genes are TRBV4-2 and TRBJ2-7; D may correspond to TRBD1 or TRBD2 (5 bases each). Germline V CDR1 and CDR2: LGHNA, YNFKEQ. V lost 4 bases, J lost 6 bases, and 22 bases lay in between. The CDR3 is made up of 16 amino acids. The CDR3 loop reads CASSPVGDQRLGEQYF. In DNA, the CDR3 is TGTGCCAGCAGCCCTGTGGGGGACCAACGATTAGGCGAGCAGTACTTC.

The rearrangement uses TRBV4-3 and TRBJ2-2; 9 nucleotides align to TRBD2. Germline V gives CDR1 LGHNA, CDR2 YSLEER. The CDR3 extends over 17 amino acids. V shed 0 bases, J shed 6 bases, and the junction held 8 bases outside the gene matches. The CDR3 nucleotides are TGCGCCAGCAGCCAAGAGGTGGCGGGAGGGGGGGCCGGGGAGCTGTTTTTT. Translating it yields CASSQEVAGGGAGELFF.